The clone carrying this TCR beta chain was recorded a few times. These data belong to a study of cytomegalovirus exposure and HLA in healthy donors. Study-wide background: Falling in the Caucasian-associated ancestry cluster were 81% of 350 to 400 genotyped donors.

Germline CDR1 SGHRS, CDR2 YFSETQ. This CDR3 region has 14 residues. V was pared by 6 bases and J by 0 bases, with 11 bases between. Primers included in the PCR were 60 Vbeta and 13 Jbeta primers. TCRdb's copy holds only in-frame clones and misses some; the assay was immunoSEQ multiplex PCR. The repertoire holds about 200,000 clones, with 80% to 85% as singletons. Sequenced input: PBMCs. This clonotype was sampled from a woman between 50 and 59 years old in good health and CMV-seropositive. The genes are TRBV5-1 and TRBJ2-3; tentatively, D is TRBD2 (5 bases). CDR3 in DNA: TGCGCCAGCACTCAATCGGGGAGCACAGATACGCAGTATTTT. Its translation: CASTQSGSTDTQYF.